This T cell receptor (beta chain) was sequenced for a study of human thymus T cells. General study findings and limits: Usage of V and J genes appeared biased in thymic and blood repertoires.

Sequencing was performed with immunoSEQ multiplex PCR; in TCRdb, only in-frame clones are kept and a portion is missing. Of roughly 54,000 clones listed, about 94% are singletons. Genomic DNA was extracted from every available blood leukocyte. This clone has a single count. The antigen remains unidentified. Material: blood. The source of this sequence is a boy under two years old with a congenital heart defect but otherwise immunologically healthy.

As DNA, the CDR3 is TGCGCCAGCAGTCAGGGGGCAGGGCAAGAGACCCAGTACTTC. Translated, it gives CASSQGAGQETQYF. J is TRBJ2-5 and V is TRBV5-1; TRBD1 matches at 8 bases. V trimming: 5 bases; J trimming: 2 bases; junction bases outside the gene matches: 5. Germline assignment: CDR1 SGHRS and CDR2 YFSETQ. The CDR3 is 14 residues long.